This T cell receptor (beta chain) appears in the sequencing data of a study of control samples from healthy donors and cancer patients. This CDR3 has 16 amino acids. Germline CDR1 reads MGHRA; CDR2 reads YSYEKL. V lost 0 bases to trimming and J lost 11 bases, with 17 bases between them. This clone was counted a single time. Sequencing used immunoSEQ multiplex PCR; TCRdb keeps in-frame clones, though not all of them. The sample consists of tens of thousands of clones, roughly 80% of them appearing once. The material sequenced was blood. The genes are TRBV4-1 and TRBJ1-6; D is possibly TRBD1 (5 bases). This receptor was taken from a man aged 50 to 59 in good health. CDR3 DNA: TGCGCCAGCAGCCAAGATTTTGGGGGGAGTAGTGCACCCCTCCACTTT. It translates to CASSQDFGGSSAPLHF.